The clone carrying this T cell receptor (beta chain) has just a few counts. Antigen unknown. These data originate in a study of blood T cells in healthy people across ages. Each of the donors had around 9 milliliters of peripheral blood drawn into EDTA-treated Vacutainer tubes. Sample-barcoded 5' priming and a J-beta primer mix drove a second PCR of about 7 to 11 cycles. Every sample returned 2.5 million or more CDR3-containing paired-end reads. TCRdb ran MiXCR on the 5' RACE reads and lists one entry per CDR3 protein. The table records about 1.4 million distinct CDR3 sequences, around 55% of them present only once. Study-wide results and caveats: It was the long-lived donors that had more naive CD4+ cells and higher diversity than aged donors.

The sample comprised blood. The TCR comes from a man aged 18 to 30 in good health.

The CDR3 nucleotides are TGTGCCAGCAGCAGGACTGCCAAGGAGACCCAGTACTTC. Protein: CASSRTAKETQYF. V gene TRBV28 combines with J gene TRBJ2-7; tentative D call: TRBD2 (5 bases). The DNA end is more similar to TRBJ2-5, so the J call may be wrong. The germline gives CDR1 MDHEN, CDR2 SYDVKM. CDR3 size: 13 residues.